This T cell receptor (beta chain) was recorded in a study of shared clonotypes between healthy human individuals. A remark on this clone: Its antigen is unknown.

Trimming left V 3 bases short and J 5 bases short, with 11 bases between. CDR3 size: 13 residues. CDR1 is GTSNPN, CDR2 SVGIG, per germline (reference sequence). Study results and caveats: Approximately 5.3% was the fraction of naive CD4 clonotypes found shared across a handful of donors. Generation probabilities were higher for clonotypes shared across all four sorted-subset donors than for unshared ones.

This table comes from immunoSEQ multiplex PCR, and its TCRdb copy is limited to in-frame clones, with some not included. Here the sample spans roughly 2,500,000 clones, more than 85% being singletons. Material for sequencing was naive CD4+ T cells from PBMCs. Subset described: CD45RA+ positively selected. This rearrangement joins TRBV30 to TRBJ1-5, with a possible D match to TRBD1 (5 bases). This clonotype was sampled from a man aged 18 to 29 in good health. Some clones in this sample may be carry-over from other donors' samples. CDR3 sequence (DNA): TGTGCCTGGAGCCCGGGGGGTGATCAGCCCCAGCATTTT. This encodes CAWSPGGDQPQHF.